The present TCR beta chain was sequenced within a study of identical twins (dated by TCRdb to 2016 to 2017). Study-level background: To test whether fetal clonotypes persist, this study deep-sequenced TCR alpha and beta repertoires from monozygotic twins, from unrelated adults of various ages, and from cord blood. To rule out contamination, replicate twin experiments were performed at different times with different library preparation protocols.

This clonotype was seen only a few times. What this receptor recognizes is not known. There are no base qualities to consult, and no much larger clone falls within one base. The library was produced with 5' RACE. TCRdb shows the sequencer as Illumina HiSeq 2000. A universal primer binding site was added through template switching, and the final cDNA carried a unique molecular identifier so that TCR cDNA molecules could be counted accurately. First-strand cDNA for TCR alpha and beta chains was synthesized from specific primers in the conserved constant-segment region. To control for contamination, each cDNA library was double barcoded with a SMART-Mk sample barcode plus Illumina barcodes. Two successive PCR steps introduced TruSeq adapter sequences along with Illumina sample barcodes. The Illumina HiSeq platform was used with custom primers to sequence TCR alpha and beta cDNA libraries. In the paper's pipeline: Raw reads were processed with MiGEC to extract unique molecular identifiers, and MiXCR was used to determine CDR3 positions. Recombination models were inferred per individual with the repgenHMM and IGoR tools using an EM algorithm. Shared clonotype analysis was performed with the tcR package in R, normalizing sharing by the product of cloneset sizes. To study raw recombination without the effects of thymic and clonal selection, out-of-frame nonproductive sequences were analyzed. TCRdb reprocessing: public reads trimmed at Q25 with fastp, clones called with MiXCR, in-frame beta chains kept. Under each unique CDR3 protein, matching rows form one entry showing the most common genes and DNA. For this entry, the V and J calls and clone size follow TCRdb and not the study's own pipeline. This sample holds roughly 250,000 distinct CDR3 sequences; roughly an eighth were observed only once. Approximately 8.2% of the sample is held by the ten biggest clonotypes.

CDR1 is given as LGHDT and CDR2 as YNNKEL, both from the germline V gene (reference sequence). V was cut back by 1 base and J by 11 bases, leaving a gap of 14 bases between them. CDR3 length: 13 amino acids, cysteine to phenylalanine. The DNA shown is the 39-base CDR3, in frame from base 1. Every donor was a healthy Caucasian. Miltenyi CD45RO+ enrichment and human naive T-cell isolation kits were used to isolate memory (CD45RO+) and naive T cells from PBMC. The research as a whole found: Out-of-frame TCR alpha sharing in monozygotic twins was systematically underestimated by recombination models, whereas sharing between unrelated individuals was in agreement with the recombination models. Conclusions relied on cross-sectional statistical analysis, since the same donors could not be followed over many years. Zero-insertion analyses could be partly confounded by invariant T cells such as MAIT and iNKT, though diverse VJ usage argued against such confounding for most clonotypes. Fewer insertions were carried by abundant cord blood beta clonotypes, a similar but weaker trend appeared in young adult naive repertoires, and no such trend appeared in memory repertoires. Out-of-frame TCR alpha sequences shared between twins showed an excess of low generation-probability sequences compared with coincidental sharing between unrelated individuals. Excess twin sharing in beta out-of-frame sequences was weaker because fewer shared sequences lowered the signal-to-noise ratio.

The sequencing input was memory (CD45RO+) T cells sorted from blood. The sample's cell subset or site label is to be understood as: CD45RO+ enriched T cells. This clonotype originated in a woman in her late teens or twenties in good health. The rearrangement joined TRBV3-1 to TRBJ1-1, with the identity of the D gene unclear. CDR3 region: CASSQVVLSRAFF. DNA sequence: TGTGCCAGCAGCCAAGTGGTCCTCAGTCGGGCTTTCTTT.